The 26 T cell receptor beta chains listed next were all sequenced from one sample in a study of shared clonotypes between healthy human individuals. TCRdb's table, derived via immunoSEQ multiplex PCR, lists solely in-frame clones and lacks some. The sample holds 1 million to 1.2 million clones, roughly 80% seen once. Sequencing used memory CD4+ T cells from PBMCs. The subset was: CD45RA-negative fraction. The receptors come from a man aged 18 to 29 in good health. Some clones in this sample may be carry-over from other donors' samples.

This chain connects TRBV28 to TRBJ1-4, with 8 bases identical to TRBD1. With 6 bases clipped from V and 11 bases from J, the junction kept 14 bases outside the gene matches. CDR1 and CDR2 from the germline V gene are MDHEN and SYDVKM. The CDR3 length is 15 residues. For the CDR3, the DNA is TGTGCCAGCAGCGGTAGGGGACAGGTATATAGGAAACTGTTTTTT. Its translation: CASSGRGQVYRKLFF.

The rearrangement joins TRBV30 to TRBJ1-5, with D possibly being TRBD1 (5 bases). This CDR3 has 13 residues. Germline values: CDR1 GTSNPN, CDR2 SVGIG (reference sequence). Trimming took 7 bases from V and 6 from J, leaving 16 bases between them. The chain's CDR3 is CASGVTSSQPQHF. The CDR3, as DNA: TGTGCCTCGGGGGTGACCTCCAGTCAGCCCCAGCATTTT.

The V gene is TRBV9, the J gene TRBJ2-7; 8 bases match TRBD2. V gave up 3 bases and J gave up 6 bases; unmatched junction bases: 14. Per germline, CDR1 SGDLS and CDR2 YYNGEE. The CDR3 runs to 16 residues. In DNA, the CDR3 is TGTGCCAGCAGCGCCGGAGGACTAGCACCCCTCTCCGAGCAGTACTTC. As protein: CASSAGGLAPLSEQYF.

The chain uses TRBV6-1 and TRBJ2-3; 8 bases match TRBD1. The CDR3 extends over 15 amino acids. CDR1 and CDR2 from the germline V gene are MNHNS and SASEGT. The V segment lost 4 bases and the J segment 0 bases; nucleotides outside the gene matches: 3. DNA of the CDR3: TGTGCCAGCAGTGGGGGACAGGCTAGCACAGATACGCAGTATTTT. It translates to CASSGGQASTDTQYF.

This clone was picked up many times. Other nucleotide sequences from this sample produce the same CDR3. This chain connects TRBV28 to TRBJ1-1; D not resolved. This CDR3 is 12 amino acids long. The V and J ends lost 1 base and 3 bases respectively, with 3 bases between them. CDR1 and CDR2 from the germline V gene are MDHEN and SYDVKM. The CDR3 loop reads CASSLLDTEAFF. The CDR3 DNA reads TGTGCCAGCAGTTTATTGGACACTGAAGCTTTCTTT.

V is TRBV19 and J is TRBJ2-1; D is uncertain. V was cut by 10 bases and J by 8 bases, with 12 bases left in between. There are 11 residues in the CDR3. Looked up from germline, CDR1 is LNHDA and CDR2 is SQIVND (reference sequence). The CDR3, as DNA: TGTGCCACCCAGAGCGTCGATGAGCAGTTCTTC. The encoded protein is CATQSVDEQFF.

V gene TRBV5-4 combines with J gene TRBJ1-2; 7 bases are a match to TRBD1. The germline V gene encodes CDR1 SGHNT and CDR2 YYREEE (reference sequence). This CDR3 contains 12 residues. V lost 4 bases and J lost 8; bases outside the gene matches: 5. CDR3 DNA sequence: TGTGCCAGCAGCCCGACAGGGACCGGCTACACCTTC. The encoded protein is CASSPTGTGYTF.

This chain joins TRBV20-1 and TRBJ1-2; D gene unclear. CDR1 and CDR2 (germline): DFQATT, SNEGSKA (reference sequence). V was pared by 6 bases and J by 3 bases, with 8 bases between. CDR3 size: 11 residues. DNA for the CDR3: TGCAGTGCCCGGAAGGACTATGGCTACACCTTC. Translating it yields CSARKDYGYTF.

The chain carries TRBV28 and TRBJ1-6; 8 bases agree with TRBD1. Germline V lookup: CDR1 MDHEN, CDR2 SYDVKM. This CDR3 has 16 amino acids. V was pared by 8 bases and J by 3 bases, with 9 bases of the junction left unmatched. Written as DNA, the CDR3 is TGTGCCAGCCTAGCAGGGGGCGCGAACTATAATTCACCCCTCCACTTT. Translated, it gives CASLAGGANYNSPLHF.

The genes are TRBV19 and TRBJ1-2; D is uncertain. Trimming left V 5 bases short and J 4 bases short, with 8 bases between. The CDR3 totals 12 residues. The germline V gene encodes CDR1 LNHDA and CDR2 SQIVND (reference sequence). Here the CDR3 DNA reads TGTGCCAGTAGTGGCACCCTCTATGGCTACACCTTC. It is translated as CASSGTLYGYTF.

The chain recombines TRBV5-1 with TRBJ1-1, with D possibly being TRBD1 (5 bases). This CDR3 has 14 amino acids. Trimming left V 0 bases short and J 4 bases short, with 10 bases between. In germline, CDR1 is SGHRS, CDR2 YFSETQ. The CDR3, as DNA: TGCGCCAGCAGCTTGGGGGACGGGGGCACTGAAGCTTTCTTT. Its protein is CASSLGDGGTEAFF.

V usage is TRBV19 and J usage is TRBJ2-6, with D unresolved. The germline V and J ends were trimmed by 4 bases and 0 bases, with 4 bases remaining between them. In germline, CDR1 is LNHDA, CDR2 SQIVND (reference sequence). The CDR3 consists of 14 residues. CDR3 sequence: CASSTVSGANVLTF. CDR3 in DNA: TGTGCCAGTAGTACGGTCTCTGGGGCCAACGTCCTGACTTTC.

This chain connects TRBV11-3 to TRBJ2-1; 11 positions agree with TRBD2. From germline, CDR1 is SGHNT and CDR2 YENEEA. V was clipped by 5 bases and J by 6 bases; unmatched bases: 6. The CDR3 is 15 residues long. The CDR3 DNA follows: TGTGCCAGCAGCCACCTAGCGGGAGGTCTCAATGAGCAGTTCTTC. Protein product: CASSHLAGGLNEQFF.

V is TRBV19 and J is TRBJ2-1; TRBD2 agrees at 12 bases. The CDR3 totals 15 residues. CDR1 is LNHDA and CDR2 is SQIVND in the germline V gene (reference sequence). J was trimmed by 7 bases and V by 7 bases; bases with no gene match: 8. CDR3 residues: CASKTSGSSGNEQFF. In nucleotides, the CDR3 is TGTGCCAGTAAGACTAGCGGGAGTTCGGGTAATGAGCAGTTCTTC.

The chain carries TRBV18 and TRBJ2-3, with D uncertain. There are 13 residues in the CDR3. The V end lost 6 bases, the J end lost 6 bases, and 13 bases lay between the germline ends. Germline values: CDR1 KGHSH, CDR2 LQKENI. CDR3 nucleotide sequence: TGTGCCAGCTCGCCCTCGATACGCGATACGCAGTATTTT. Amino acids: CASSPSIRDTQYF.

This clone was observed many times. The chain combines TRBV5-1 with TRBJ2-7, with a possible D match to TRBD2 (6 bases). Per the germline V gene, CDR1 is SGHRS and CDR2 is YFSETQ. The V end lost 0 bases, the J end lost 7 bases, and 23 bases lay between the germline ends. The CDR3 sequence is 17 residues long. This chain's CDR3 is CASSLARGSGTGGEQYF. In nucleotides, the CDR3 is TGCGCCAGCAGCTTGGCCCGGGGGAGCGGAACAGGCGGGGAGCAGTACTTC.

Remarks on this clone: This same CDR3 is encoded by further DNA sequences in the sample. The chain joins TRBV5-4 to TRBJ2-2; D not resolved. The CDR3 is 13 residues long. The germline V gene encodes CDR1 SGHNT and CDR2 YYREEE (reference sequence). Trimming cost V 2 bases and J 5 bases, with 7 bases left between them. CDR3 amino acids: CASSLYRTGELFF. In DNA, the CDR3 is TGTGCCAGCAGCTTATACAGAACCGGGGAGCTGTTTTTT.

The V call is TRBV19, the J call TRBJ2-2; 8 bases match TRBD1. V shed 8 bases and J 5 bases; nucleotides not matched to a gene: 13. In germline, CDR1 is LNHDA, CDR2 SQIVND (reference sequence). The CDR3 runs to 16 residues. CDR3 protein: CASCHLRTGRTGELFF. Here the CDR3 DNA reads TGTGCCAGTTGCCACCTCAGGACAGGGCGGACCGGGGAGCTGTTTTTT.

This chain links TRBV9 with TRBJ2-1; TRBD2 matches 7 bases. There are 14 residues in the CDR3. Trimming removed 0 bases from V and 9 bases from J; junction bases left unmatched: 6. The germline gives CDR1 SGDLS, CDR2 YYNGEE. CDR3 loop: CASSVATPGGEQFF. CDR3 coding DNA: TGTGCCAGCAGCGTAGCCACCCCGGGGGGTGAGCAGTTCTTC.

This clone was detected only a few times. The CDR3 sequence is CATTKAGGTDTQYF. The CDR3 region has the DNA TGTGCCACAACAAAGGCGGGGGGCACAGATACGCAGTATTTT. This chain joins TRBV6-5 and TRBJ2-3, with 7 bases aligning to TRBD2. The V segment lost 10 bases and the J segment 1 base; nucleotides outside the gene matches: 8. Germline V CDR1 and CDR2: MNHEY, SVGAGI. The CDR3 runs to 14 residues.

This chain uses TRBV5-1 with TRBJ2-2, with D perhaps TRBD2 (5 bases). Per the germline V gene, CDR1 is SGHRS and CDR2 is YFSETQ. The CDR3 covers 17 residues. V was trimmed by 3 bases and J by 3 bases, leaving 18 bases between them. This CDR3 is CASSYARGFSYTGELFF. Here the CDR3 DNA reads TGCGCCAGCAGCTACGCCCGAGGGTTTAGTTACACCGGGGAGCTGTTTTTT.

The genes are TRBV5-1 and TRBJ2-1, with 9 bases matching TRBD2. With 0 bases clipped from V and 6 bases from J, the junction kept 4 bases outside the gene matches. The CDR3 has 15 amino acids. Looked up from germline, CDR1 is SGHRS and CDR2 is YFSETQ. CDR3 residues: CASSLGLAGSNEQFF. In nucleotides, the CDR3 is TGCGCCAGCAGCTTGGGTCTAGCGGGATCCAATGAGCAGTTCTTC.

J is TRBJ2-7 and V is TRBV30, with a possible D match to TRBD2 (5 bases). The germline V gene has CDR1 GTSNPN and CDR2 SVGIG (reference sequence). The CDR3 totals 18 residues. Trimming stripped 0 bases from V and 2 bases from J, with 23 bases between. In DNA, the CDR3 is TGTGCCTGGAGTGTACGTCGTTACGACGAATGGACTCCCTACGAGCAGTACTTC. It is translated as CAWSVRRYDEWTPYEQYF.

The CDR3, as DNA: TGTGCCAGTAGTCCGGAGACTAGCGGGGCGGCAGGTTACAATGAGCAGTTCTTC. This sequence encodes CASSPETSGAAGYNEQFF. This rearrangement joins TRBV19 to TRBJ2-1; 11 bases line up with TRBD2. CDR1 LNHDA and CDR2 SQIVND come from the germline V gene (reference sequence). The CDR3 has 18 residues. Trimming cost V 5 bases and J 4 bases; bases outside gene matches: 13.

This clone was observed once. The rearrangement uses TRBV11-2 and TRBJ2-4, with TRBD1 identical over 9 bases. Trimming took 2 bases from V and 2 from J; bases not matched to a gene: 10. Per the germline V gene, CDR1 is SGHAT and CDR2 is FQNNGV. The CDR3 is made up of 18 amino acids. The CDR3 sequence: CASSLMGQGVGTKNIQYF. CDR3 in DNA: TGTGCCAGCAGCTTAATGGGACAGGGTGTTGGAACCAAAAACATTCAGTACTTC.

The chain links TRBV2 to TRBJ2-7, with D tentatively TRBD1 (5 bases). The CDR3 sequence is 13 residues long. Trimming shortened V by 7 bases and J by 7 bases, and 17 bases separated the two germline ends. Germline CDR1 is SNHLY and CDR2 is FYNNEI. CDR3 coding DNA: TGTGCCAGCACCTCCGGGCAGGGTGGGGAGCAGTACTTC. Translation: CASTSGQGGEQYF.